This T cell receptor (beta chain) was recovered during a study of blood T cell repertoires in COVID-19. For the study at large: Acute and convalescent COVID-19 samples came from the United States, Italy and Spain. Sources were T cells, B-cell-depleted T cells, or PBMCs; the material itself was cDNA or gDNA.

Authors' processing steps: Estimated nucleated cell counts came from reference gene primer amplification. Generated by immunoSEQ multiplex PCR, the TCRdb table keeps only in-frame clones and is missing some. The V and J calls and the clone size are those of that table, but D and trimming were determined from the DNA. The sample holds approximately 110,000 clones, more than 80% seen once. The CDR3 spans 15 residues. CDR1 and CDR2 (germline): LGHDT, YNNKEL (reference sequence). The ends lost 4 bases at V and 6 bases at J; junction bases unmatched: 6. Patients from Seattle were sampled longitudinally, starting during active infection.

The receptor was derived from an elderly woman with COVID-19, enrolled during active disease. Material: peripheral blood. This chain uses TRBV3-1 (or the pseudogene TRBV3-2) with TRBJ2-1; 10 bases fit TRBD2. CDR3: CASSPSGSRANEQFF. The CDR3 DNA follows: TGTGCCAGCAGCCCTAGCGGGAGTAGGGCCAATGAGCAGTTCTTC.